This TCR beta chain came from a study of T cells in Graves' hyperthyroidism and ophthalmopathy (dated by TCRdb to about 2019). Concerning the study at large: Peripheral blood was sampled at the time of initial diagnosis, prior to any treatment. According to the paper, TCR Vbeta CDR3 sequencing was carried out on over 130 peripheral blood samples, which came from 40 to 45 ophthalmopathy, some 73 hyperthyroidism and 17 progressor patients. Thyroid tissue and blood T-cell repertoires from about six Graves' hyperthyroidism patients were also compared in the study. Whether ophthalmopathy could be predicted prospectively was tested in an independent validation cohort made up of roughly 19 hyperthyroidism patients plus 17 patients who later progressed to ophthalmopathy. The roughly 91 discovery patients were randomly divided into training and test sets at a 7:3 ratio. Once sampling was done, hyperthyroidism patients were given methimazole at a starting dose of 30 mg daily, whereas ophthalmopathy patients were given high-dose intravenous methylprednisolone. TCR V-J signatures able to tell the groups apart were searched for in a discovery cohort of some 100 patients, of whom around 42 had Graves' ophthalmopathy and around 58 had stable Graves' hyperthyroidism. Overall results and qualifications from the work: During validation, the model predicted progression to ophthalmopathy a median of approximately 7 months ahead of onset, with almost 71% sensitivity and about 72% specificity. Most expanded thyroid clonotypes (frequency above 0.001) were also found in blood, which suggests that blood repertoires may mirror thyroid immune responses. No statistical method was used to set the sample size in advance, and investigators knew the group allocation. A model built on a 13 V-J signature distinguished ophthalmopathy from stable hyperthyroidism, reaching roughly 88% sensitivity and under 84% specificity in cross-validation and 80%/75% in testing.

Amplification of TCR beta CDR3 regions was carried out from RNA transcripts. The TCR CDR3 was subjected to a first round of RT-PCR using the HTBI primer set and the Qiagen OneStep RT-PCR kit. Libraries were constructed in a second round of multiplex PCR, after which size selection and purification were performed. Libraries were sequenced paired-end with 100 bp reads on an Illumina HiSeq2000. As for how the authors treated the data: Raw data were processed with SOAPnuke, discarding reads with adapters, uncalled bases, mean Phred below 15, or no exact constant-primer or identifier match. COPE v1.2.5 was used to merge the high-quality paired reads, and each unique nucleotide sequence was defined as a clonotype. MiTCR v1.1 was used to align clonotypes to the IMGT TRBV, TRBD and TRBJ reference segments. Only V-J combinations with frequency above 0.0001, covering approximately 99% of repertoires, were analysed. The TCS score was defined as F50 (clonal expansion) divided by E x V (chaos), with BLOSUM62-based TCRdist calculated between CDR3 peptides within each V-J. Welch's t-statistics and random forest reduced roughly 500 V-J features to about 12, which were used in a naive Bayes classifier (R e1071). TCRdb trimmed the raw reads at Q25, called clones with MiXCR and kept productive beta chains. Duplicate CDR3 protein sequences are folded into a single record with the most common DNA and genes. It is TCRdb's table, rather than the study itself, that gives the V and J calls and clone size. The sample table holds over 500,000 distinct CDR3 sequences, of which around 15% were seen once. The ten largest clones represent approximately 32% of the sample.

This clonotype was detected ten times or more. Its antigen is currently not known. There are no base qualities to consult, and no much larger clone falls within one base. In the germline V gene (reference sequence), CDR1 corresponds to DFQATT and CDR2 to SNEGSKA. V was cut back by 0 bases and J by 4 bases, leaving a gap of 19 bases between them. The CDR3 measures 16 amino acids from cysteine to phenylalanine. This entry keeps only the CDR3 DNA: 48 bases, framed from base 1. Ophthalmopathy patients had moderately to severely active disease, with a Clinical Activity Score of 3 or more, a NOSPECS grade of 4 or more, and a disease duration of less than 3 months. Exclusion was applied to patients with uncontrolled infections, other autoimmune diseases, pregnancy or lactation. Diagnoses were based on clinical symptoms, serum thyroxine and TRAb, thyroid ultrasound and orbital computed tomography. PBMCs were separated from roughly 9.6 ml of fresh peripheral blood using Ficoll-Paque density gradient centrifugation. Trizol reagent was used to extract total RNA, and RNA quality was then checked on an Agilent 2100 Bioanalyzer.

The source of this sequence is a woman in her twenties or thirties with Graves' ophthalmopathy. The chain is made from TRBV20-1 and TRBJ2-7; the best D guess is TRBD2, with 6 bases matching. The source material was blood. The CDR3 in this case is CSARDGRTPGGYEQYF. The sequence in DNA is TGCAGTGCTAGAGATGGCAGGACCCCTGGAGGGTACGAGCAGTACTTC.